This TCR beta chain was profiled in a study of Tregs in tolerant kidney transplant recipients. Study-level results: Validation in larger populations is needed because few patients were studied.

V was shortened by 4 bases and J by 8 bases, with 9 bases between the two germline ends. The germline CDR1 and CDR2 sequences are LGHNA and YNFKEQ. The CDR3 loop spans 12 amino acids. Related graft donors supplied nonmyeloablative bone marrow transplants, and mixed chimerism was transient. Unstimulated regulatory T cells (CD4+CD25+CD127-), CD4+CD25- non-regulatory cells, CD4 and CD8 cells were FACS-sorted from thawed PBMCs. Assay: immunoSEQ multiplex PCR; the TCRdb copy retains only in-frame clones and omits some. Of about 90,000 clones in the sample, 93% were seen once. About this clone itself: The antigen is undetermined.

The chain joins TRBV4-2 to TRBJ2-1; D ambiguous. The receptor was derived from a human patient who received a combined kidney and bone marrow transplant. Some T cells may originate from the graft donor. This specimen consisted of CD4+ T cells from blood (PBMCs), obtained 12 months after the transplant. CDR3 loop: CASSRDPDEQFF. The CDR3 nucleotides are TGTGCCAGCAGCCGAGACCCGGATGAGCAGTTCTTC.